The T cell receptor beta chain under discussion was sequenced for a study of cytomegalovirus exposure and HLA in healthy donors (dated by TCRdb to about 2017). Regarding the complete study: In an earlier analysis of approximately 500 of the donors, approximately 260 Gb of sequence data and 120 million or so unique TCR beta sequences from 150 million to 200 million T cells were reported. The genetic ancestry cluster associated with self-reported Caucasian donors included around four fifths of the 398 genotyped donors. Roughly 5 DR-DQ haplotypes were handled as single units for association and clustering, since linkage in the cohort was strong. Donor age, sex, ethnicity and CMV serostatus were compiled together with the repertoire data. Along with the approximately 700-subject first cohort, a separate validation cohort of over 90 different subjects was used. A later analysis re-analyzed previously published TCR beta repertoires from 650 to 800 donors and added high-resolution HLA genotyping to study TCR occurrence patterns. Typing coverage varied by locus: roughly 620-640 donors for A, B, C, DRB1 and DQB1; some 520 for DQA1; 600 to 610 for DPA1; around 450 for DPB1. High-throughput TCR immunosequencing, statistical association of individual TCRs with disease status, and machine learning were combined to predict cytomegalovirus infection status. On average, approximately 250,000 unique TCR beta nucleotide sequences were sequenced per donor among some 430 genotyped donors of the cohort, with roughly 18% of those sequences being non-productive. An earlier analysis of 587 of the donors used high-throughput TCR beta sequencing to judge whether each TCR beta V gene segment behaved as functional or pseudogenic. Both class I and class II loci were covered by HLA typing, at four-digit resolution. The study used immunosequencing to profile the T cell repertoires of more than 650 subjects and linked those repertoires to cytomegalovirus serostatus. The aim of the study was to test whether cataloging public T cell receptors could identify signatures of past pathogen exposure. The later analysis used no new phenotypic data to find candidate immune exposures, relying instead on TCR beta sequences and their occurrence across donors. All discovery cohort repertoires had been generated using a single sequencing platform. An early release covering around 630 HLA-typed donors comprised roughly 300 gigabases of sequencing data and approximately 80 million unique TCR sequences. A later genetic analysis used genome-wide SNP genotypes for 398 of the 666 donors, treating that subset as a discovery cohort. The paper as a whole reports these results and caveats: A later analysis found that TCR association rates varied across HLA loci, with DRB1 alleles showing the most associated TCRs and HLA-C alleles the fewest. A further reported finding was that TCR beta sequences accurately predicted the HLA-A and HLA-B alleles for most subjects in the first cohort. According to a later genetic analysis, donors in an Asian-associated ancestry cluster had fewer N-insertions in productive TCRs than the approximately 670-donor mean. The sequencing pipeline was judged likely to have produced a cluster of highly shared sequence variants as a technical artifact. The study gave a list of more than 150 TCR beta chains associated with cytomegalovirus. Because HLA typing was unavailable for some donors at each locus, only the typed subset was used in association tests. In a later analysis, several top co-occurrence clusters were reported to appear linked to parvovirus B19, influenza, CMV and Epstein-Barr virus. In a later analysis, HLA-associated TCR beta chains showed more clonal expansion and lower generation probabilities than non-associated chains that were equally common. Specific HLA alleles were associated with over 15,000 TCR beta sequences at a false discovery rate of 0.05 in a later analysis. A few of the identified cytomegalovirus-associated TCR beta chains were confirmed in vitro to be specific for cytomegalovirus antigens. The classifier was reported to diagnose cytomegalovirus status with high specificity and sensitivity in both the original and validation cohorts. When HLA alleles, especially DR and DQ, strongly co-occurred, attributing TCR associations to individual alleles was difficult. Broadly in line with IMGT annotations, most TCR beta V segments showed up in productive rearrangements about 90% or about 30% of the time in an earlier analysis of approximately 600 of the donors. About 15 rarely observed V segments, including chromosome 9 orphons, were excluded from the earlier analysis of approximately 500 of the donors because counts were too low. The 87-base-pair reads could not distinguish some IMGT-functional V segments, including TRBV6-2 and TRBV6-3, so those segments were excluded. Presence/absence analyses assumed roughly uniform sequencing depth across donors, an assumption that may not hold. Most TCR sequences were observed very rarely across donors, whereas some public TCRs were present in many individuals. Linkage disequilibrium might explain the correlated functional status among segregating V segments, but an unknown experimental factor could not be ruled out. For the cohort, immune exposure information was limited to CMV serostatus. The authors suggested that the approach could potentially be generalized to other disease states and immunological phenotypes. Most CMV-associated TCR beta chains appeared to be HLA-restricted in a later analysis, and the HLA associations seemed to be driven largely by CMV exposure. This cohort had only TCR beta chains sequenced, and the lack of alpha or paired-chain data limited which features could be detected. In a later genetic analysis, a missense DCLRE1C variant was associated with V-gene and J-gene trimming of TCR beta chains, and the association was replicated in an independent cohort.

The cohort was made up of about 670 healthy bone marrow donors. At the time of sampling, all cohort members were nominally healthy, though unrecorded immune exposures were likely present. The donor tested CMV seronegative, placing the donor among the 350 to 400 seronegative members of the cohort. A peripheral blood sample was provided by each donor, and peripheral blood mononuclear cells were used for TCR beta sequencing. The Qiagen DNeasy Blood Extraction Kit was used to extract genomic DNA from the blood cell samples. Receptor amplification or capture employed the immunoSEQ multiplex PCR assay. A mixture of 60 forward primers for TCR Vbeta segments and 13 reverse primers for TCR Jbeta segments was used in the multiplex PCR. A multiplex PCR assay on genomic DNA amplified the CDR3 region of rearranged TCR beta genes. The Illumina HiSeq System was used to sequence the amplified TCR beta libraries as 87-base-pair reads. The original pipeline was this. Across the 600 to 700 repertoires, a later analysis counted 60 million to 90 million unique TCR beta chains, 9.5 million to 12 million of which were shared by at least two donors. To remove PCR and sequencing errors, raw reads were error-corrected and collapsed into unique sequences using a nearest-neighbor algorithm that merged closely related sequences. Alignment of CDR3 sequences to IMGT reference sequences was used to assign V, D and J gene segments. Each retained sequence needed at least a six-nucleotide match to both a V gene segment and a J gene segment. A rearrangement was called productive if the CDR3 had no stop codons and remained in frame with V and J, and every other rearrangement was called non-productive. Following IMGT convention, CDR3 was defined as the stretch from the second conserved V-encoded cysteine up to the conserved J-encoded phenylalanine. The earlier analysis of roughly 590 of the donors excluded sequences that lacked an unambiguous match to a single V gene segment. In an earlier analysis of approximately 560 of the donors, a V segment was called functional when productive rearrangements were above 56.7%, and segregating when the standard deviation between donors exceeded 5%. To diagnose cytomegalovirus status from the catalog of TCR beta chain sequences, a statistical classification framework was built. In a later analysis, V and J genes were assigned by comparing TCR nucleotide sequences against IMGT/GENE-DB human TR gene sequences. A later analysis assigned CDR3 sequences and most-parsimonious VDJ recombination scenarios with the TCRdist pipeline. A later analysis defined each TCR beta chain by its CDR3 amino acid sequence plus V-gene family, and excluded reads lacking a unique V-gene family. A later analysis removed several hundred highly shared, low-generation-probability nucleotide sequences to deal with suspected cross-contamination and a sequencing artifact. In a later analysis, a clonal expansion index was calculated for each public chain from normalized within-repertoire ranks of inferred template counts. In a later analysis, generation probabilities were computed using a VDJ recombination model fitted to out-of-frame rearrangements, and the results were checked against IGoR. In a later analysis, TCR-TCR, TCR-HLA and TCR-CMV co-occurrence was scored with hypergeometric tests, and a repertoire-size bias correction was applied to TCR pairs. A later analysis estimated false discovery rates by permuting HLA or CMV assignments 20 times. In a later analysis, co-occurring TCRs were grouped using DBSCAN, and TCRdist sequence similarity was added for clustering within HLA-allele-positive subsets. Co-occurrence clustering excluded repertoires with fewer than 30,000 or more than 120,000 public chains, plus five with anomalous nucleotide sharing. TCRdb took over this immuneACCESS table, retaining in-frame rearrangements with V and J assigned. Such tables are incomplete; in checked studies, under half of the missing clones stem from an unresolved V gene, and the remainder is unexplained. Clone size and the V and J calls come from that table; the DNA yielded D and trimming. The sample profile shows fewer than 150,000 clones; over 70% of them were found once. The ten biggest clones cover about 2% of the sample.

The table lists this clone with a few counts. Its target antigen remains unknown. No base-level quality is on record; no much larger clone is a single base apart. The sample has other DNA sequences that encode this CDR3 too. Trimming takes 0 bases from V and 3 bases from J, and the germline ends sit 4 bases apart. CDR1 and CDR2, looked up from the germline V gene, are SGHRS and YFSETQ. CDR3 length: 12 amino acids, cysteine to phenylalanine. The entry retains the CDR3 DNA only, 36 bases that are in frame from base 1. The sequenced sample was PBMCs. The V and J segments used are TRBV5-1 and TRBJ2-7, with no reliable assignment of the D segment. This TCR was sampled from a man aged 30 to 45 in good health and CMV-seronegative. The DNA sequence follows: TGCGCCAGCAGCTTGGATATCTACGAGCAGTACTTC. This codes for CASSLDIYEQYF.